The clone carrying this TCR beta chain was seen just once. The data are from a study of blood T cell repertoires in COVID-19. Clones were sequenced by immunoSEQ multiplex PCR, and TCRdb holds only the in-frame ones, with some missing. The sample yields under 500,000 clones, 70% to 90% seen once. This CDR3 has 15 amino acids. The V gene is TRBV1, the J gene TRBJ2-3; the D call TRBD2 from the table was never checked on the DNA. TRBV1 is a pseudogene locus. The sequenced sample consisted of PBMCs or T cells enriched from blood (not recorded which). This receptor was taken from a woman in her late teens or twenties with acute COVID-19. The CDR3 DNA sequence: TGCACCAGCAGCCCCCTAGCGGGGGTTCGAGATACGCAGTATTTT. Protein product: CTSSPLAGVRDTQYF.